This T cell receptor (beta chain) came from a study of blood T cell repertoires in COVID-19. Across the study: Italy, Spain and the United States were the sources of the convalescent and acute COVID-19 samples. PBMCs, B-cell-depleted T cells, or T cells provided the cDNA or gDNA that made up the material.

Only in-frame clones appear in the TCRdb table, and some are missing; sequencing was by immunoSEQ multiplex PCR. The table includes some 230,000 clones, 86% detected once. The TCR sequence derives from a man in his thirties or forties who had recovered from COVID-19. The specimen sequenced was peripheral blood.

CDR3 sequence (DNA): TGTGCCAGCAGCCTCCGGGACAGGGGGACCTACGAGCAGTACTTC. Translation gives CASSLRDRGTYEQYF. The chain combines TRBV7-6 with TRBJ2-7, with 11 bases aligning to TRBD1. After removal of 5 bases from V and 2 bases from J, the junction contained 5 bases not matched to a gene. This CDR3 has 15 residues. Germline V gives CDR1 SGHVS, CDR2 FNYEAQ.